This T cell receptor (beta chain) was recovered during a study of blood T cell repertoires in COVID-19. Overall study: Sample material is recorded as cDNA or gDNA derived from T cells, B-cell-depleted T cells, or PBMCs.

The V gene end was trimmed by 1 base and the J gene end by 4 bases; junction bases not matched to a gene: 7. CDR1 SGDLS and CDR2 YYNGEE come from the germline V gene. The CDR3 contains 16 residues. This table comes from immunoSEQ multiplex PCR, and its TCRdb copy is limited to in-frame clones, with some not included. The sample holds 89,000 or so clones, about 85% seen once. This receptor was taken from a human donor in a cohort sampled during active COVID-19. The sequenced material came from peripheral blood. The chain recombines TRBV9 with TRBJ2-2, with 7 bases matching TRBD2. CDR3 sequence (DNA): TGTGCCAGCAGCGTATTGCAGCGGGATGGCACCGGGGAGCTGTTTTTT. This encodes CASSVLQRDGTGELFF.